The 3 T cell receptor beta chains below were found in one sample sequenced in a study of OX40 agonist ivuxolimab in advanced cancers. The method was immunoSEQ multiplex PCR; TCRdb's version includes in-frame clones alone and lacks a portion of them. The sample yields over 45,000 clones, 70% to 85% seen once. The sequences come from CD4+ or CD8+ T cells sorted from blood, collected in a trial of the OX40 agonist ivuxolimab. All receptors come from an adult with an advanced solid tumor such as melanoma, head and neck, liver or kidney cancer.

The V and J genes are TRBV7-6 and TRBJ2-5; D ambiguous. The J call is in doubt because the DNA end fits TRBJ2-7 better. This CDR3 contains 13 residues. CDR1 SGHVS and CDR2 FNYEAQ come from the germline V gene. The CDR3 DNA reads TGTGCCAGCAGCTTAGGAACATTCTACGAGCAGTACTTC. Translated, it gives CASSLGTFYEQYF.

This chain joins TRBV7-3 and TRBJ2-5; D may correspond to TRBD1 or TRBD2 (6 bases each). V was pared by 5 bases and J by 5 bases, with 24 bases between. Germline V gene lookup returns CDR1 SGHTA and CDR2 FQGTGA. This CDR3 has 17 residues. CDR3 nucleotide sequence: TGTGCCAGCAGCCGGGGGCCACCGGGGCAGGGAGAGGAGACCCAGTACTTC. Translating gives CASSRGPPGQGEETQYF.

The rearrangement uses TRBV30 and TRBJ1-1, with no clear D. The CDR3 extends over 12 amino acids. Trimming shortened V by 7 bases and J by 2 bases, and 11 bases separated the two germline ends. Germline assignment: CDR1 GTSNPN and CDR2 SVGIG (reference sequence). CDR3 sequence (DNA): TGTGCCTTCCTCATTTTCAACACTGAAGCTTTCTTT. The encoded protein is CAFLIFNTEAFF.